A selection of T cell receptor beta chains follows, all from one sample in a study of immune evolution from preneoplasia to lung adenocarcinoma. Some clones are missing from TCRdb's copy, which holds only in-frame ones; the method was immunoSEQ multiplex PCR. The sample includes some 7,800 clones, over 60% of them seen just once. Source material: FFPE lung adenocarcinoma in situ tissue. The receptor set was obtained from a donor at least 70 years old with lung adenocarcinoma. Some clones in this sample may be carry-over from other donors' samples. Both conserved end residues are part of each CDR3. A D gene is named only where the DNA matches it firmly. Clone size is shown for a subset of rows, as once, few, many or a class of expanded clone.

>TRBD2|TRBV9|TRBJ2-1|-
CASSVTSGGAGNEQFF
TGTGCCAGCAGCGTCACTAGCGGGGGGGCCGGAAATGAGCAGTTCTTC
>-|TRBV10-3|TRBJ2-3|-
CAIRQGTGGTDTQYF
TGTGCCATCAGGCAGGGGACCGGCGGCACAGATACGCAGTATTTT
>-|TRBV11-2|TRBJ2-5|-
CASSLSRGGLIMYQETQYF
TGTGCCAGCAGCTTATCTCGCGGGGGCCTTATTATGTACCAAGAGACCCAGTACTTC
>TRBD1|TRBV11-2|TRBJ2-7|-
CASSSTRDRDNEQYF
TGTGCCAGCAGCTCAACCCGGGACAGGGACAACGAGCAGTACTTC
>-|TRBV7-9|TRBJ1-6|-
CASVQSQNSPLHF
TGTGCCAGCGTCCAGTCCCAGAATTCACCCCTCCACTTT
>TRBD2|TRBV13|TRBJ2-7|-
CASSLGWASGVQQYF
TGTGCCAGCAGCTTAGGATGGGCTAGCGGAGTTCAGCAGTACTTC
>-|TRBV7-6|TRBJ2-7|few
CASSLRSDALYEQYF
TGTGCCAGCAGCTTACGTAGCGATGCTCTATACGAGCAGTACTTC
>TRBD1|TRBV2|TRBJ2-7|-
CASTGQGYYEQYF
TGTGCCAGCACGGGACAGGGCTACTACGAGCAGTACTTC
>TRBD2|TRBV18|TRBJ2-5|-
CASSSGTKETQYF
TGTGCCAGCTCAAGCGGGACTAAAGAGACCCAGTACTTC
>-|TRBV2|TRBJ1-4|-
CASSEGTGNEKLFF
TGTGCCAGCAGTGAAGGGACGGGGAATGAAAAACTGTTTTTT
>-|TRBV30|TRBJ2-7|-
CASTLSGSTYEQYF
TGTGCCTCTACCCTCTCAGGATCTACCTACGAGCAGTACTTC
>TRBD1|TRBV7-9|TRBJ1-2|-
CASSFPGTADGYTF
TGTGCCAGCAGCTTCCCCGGGACAGCCGACGGCTACACCTTC
>-|TRBV5-8|TRBJ1-2|-
CASNPGQGLYGYTF
TGTGCCAGCAACCCTGGACAAGGGCTCTATGGCTACACCTTC
>TRBD1|TRBV14|TRBJ1-4|-
CASRRTGFEKLFF
TGTGCCAGCAGACGGACAGGGTTTGAAAAACTGTTTTTT
>-|TRBV5-6|TRBJ2-1|-
CASSLTAEQFF
TGTGCCAGCAGCTTAACGGCTGAGCAGTTCTTC
>-|TRBV15|TRBJ2-7|-
CATSRAQGYEQYF
TGTGCCACCAGCAGGGCTCAGGGATACGAGCAGTACTTC
>-|TRBV4-1|TRBJ2-1|-
CASSQVGTSFDEQFF
TGCGCCAGCAGCCAAGTAGGAACTAGTTTTGATGAGCAGTTCTTC
>TRBD1|TRBV30|TRBJ1-5|-
CAWSGSTGGDQPQHF
TGTGCCTGGAGTGGATCAACAGGGGGGGATCAGCCCCAGCATTTT
>-|TRBV10-2|TRBJ2-7|-
CASSVFQGKYYEQYF
TGCGCCAGCAGCGTCTTCCAGGGGAAGTACTACGAGCAGTACTTC
>-|TRBV6-5|TRBJ1-1|-
CASRGRVNTEAFF
TGTGCCAGCAGGGGCAGGGTGAACACTGAAGCTTTCTTT
>-|TRBV10-1|TRBJ2-2|-
CASSELTGNTGELFF
TGCGCCAGCAGTGAGTTGACAGGGAACACCGGGGAGCTGTTTTTT
>-|TRBV11-3|TRBJ2-3|-
CASSPQWRPQDTQYF
TGTGCCAGCAGCCCGCAGTGGAGGCCCCAGGATACGCAGTATTTT
>TRBD2|TRBV6-5|TRBJ2-5|-
CASNGLGETQYF
TGTGCCAGCAATGGACTAGGAGAGACCCAGTACTTC
>-|TRBV5-5|TRBJ1-5|-
CASSLARVGQPQHF
TGTGCCAGCAGCTTGGCCCGGGTAGGACAGCCCCAGCATTTT
>-|TRBV28|TRBJ2-7|-
CASSRPALYEQYF
TGTGCCAGCAGTAGGCCAGCCCTCTACGAGCAGTACTTC
>TRBD2|TRBV7-3|TRBJ2-1|few
CASSLTGLAGEEQFF
TGTGCCAGCAGCTTAACGGGACTAGCAGGGGAAGAGCAGTTCTTC
>-|TRBV12-5|TRBJ1-5|-
CASARGTGSNQPQHF
TGTGCTAGTGCTAGGGGGACGGGAAGCAATCAGCCCCAGCATTTT
>TRBD2|TRBV11-3|TRBJ2-2|-
CASSFGLAGFRSTGELFF
TGTGCCAGCAGCTTCGGACTAGCGGGGTTTCGAAGCACCGGGGAGCTGTTTTTT
>TRBD1|TRBV5-4|TRBJ1-2|once
CASSFQTGYDYGYTF
TGTGCCAGCAGCTTCCAGACAGGGTATGACTATGGCTACACCTTC
>-|TRBV6-6|TRBJ1-5|-
CATDRISNQPQHF
TGTGCCACCGACAGGATAAGCAATCAGCCCCAGCATTTT
>-|TRBV18|TRBJ2-1|-
CASSPQRVSNEQFF
TGTGCCAGCTCACCCCAGCGGGTTAGCAATGAGCAGTTCTTC
>-|TRBV27|TRBJ2-7|once
CASSLQAGSYEQYF
TGTGCCAGCAGTTTACAAGCAGGCTCCTACGAGCAGTACTTC
>-|TRBV18|TRBJ1-3|-
CASSPFRGHEHSGNTIYF
TGTGCCAGCTCACCATTCCGGGGCCACGAGCACTCTGGAAACACCATATATTTT
>-|TRBV29-1|TRBJ2-7|-
CSVLQETLGGEQYF
TGCAGCGTTCTCCAAGAAACCCTAGGGGGCGAGCAGTACTTC
>-|TRBV7-2|TRBJ2-7|-
CASSSRGISSYEQYF
TGTGCCAGCAGCTCTCGGGGAATTAGCTCCTACGAGCAGTACTTC
>-|TRBV9|TRBJ2-7|once
CASSVGTPGYEQYF
TGTGCCAGCAGCGTAGGGACCCCGGGCTACGAGCAGTACTTC
>-|TRBV14|TRBJ2-7|-
CASSPALGGVYEQYF
TGTGCCAGCAGCCCAGCCTTAGGGGGAGTCTACGAGCAGTACTTC